The 9 T cell receptor beta chains below all came from one sample that was sequenced in a study of T cell clones after liver transplantation. Profiled with immunoSEQ multiplex PCR; TCRdb holds only in-frame clones, not every one. The data contain about 16,000 clones, approximately 86% of them seen just once; the ten biggest clones take up roughly 28%. The sequencing here drew on CD8+ T cells from blood, taken 45 to 50 months after liver transplant. The source of these receptors is a human patient who received a liver transplant. Some T cells may have originated in the graft donor.

The rearrangement links TRBV5-4 to TRBJ2-7, with D possibly TRBD2 on 5 matching bases. V gave up 6 bases and J gave up 1 base, with 11 bases separating them. This CDR3 contains 13 residues. CDR1 SGHNT and CDR2 YYREEE come from the germline V gene (reference sequence). CDR3 sequence reads: CASTLTGSYEQYF. The CDR3 DNA follows: TGTGCCAGCACCCTGACGGGATCCTACGAGCAGTACTTC.

The chain couples TRBV5-4 to TRBJ2-4; TRBD1 agrees at 7 bases. The V and J ends lost 3 bases and 1 base, in that order; junction bases with no gene match: 7. The germline gives CDR1 SGHNT, CDR2 YYREEE (reference sequence). CDR3 size: 16 residues. Written as DNA, the CDR3 is TGTGCCAGCAGCTCAAGGACAGGTGTCGCCAAAAACATTCAGTACTTC. Translation: CASSSRTGVAKNIQYF.

This clone came up a few times. This chain links TRBV27 with TRBJ1-1; no clear D. This CDR3 comprises 13 residues. V was cut by 3 bases and J by 1 base, with 6 bases left in between. Germline-derived CDR1 and CDR2 are MNHEY and SMNVEV (reference sequence). The CDR3 region has the DNA TGTGCCAGCAGTTTGGGATGGAACACTGAAGCTTTCTTT. Translating it yields CASSLGWNTEAFF.

This chain connects TRBV19 to TRBJ2-1; no clear D. The CDR3 runs to 11 residues. V was pared by 3 bases and J by 8 bases, with 5 bases between. Germline CDR1 LNHDA, CDR2 SQIVND (reference sequence). CDR3 coding DNA: TGTGCCAGTAGTATTTCGCATGAGCAGTTCTTC. This gives the protein CASSISHEQFF.

The CDR3 is CASSQVPGSNQPQHF. The CDR3 DNA reads as TGCGCCAGCAGCCAAGTTCCGGGAAGCAATCAGCCCCAGCATTTT. The chain recombines TRBV4-1 with TRBJ1-5; D gene ambiguous. CDR3 length: 15 amino acids. Trimming stripped 1 base from V and 1 base from J, with 8 bases between. The V gene's germline CDR1 is MGHRA and CDR2 YSYEKL.

The CDR3 loop reads CASSFVGLTYEQYF. DNA for the CDR3: TGTGCCAGCAGCTTTGTGGGTTTGACCTACGAGCAGTACTTC. The gene calls are TRBV7-9 and TRBJ2-7, with no clear D. V lost 3 bases and J lost 2, with 11 bases in between. The germline V gene has CDR1 SEHNR and CDR2 FQNEAQ (reference sequence). CDR3 size: 14 residues.

The V gene is TRBV4-2, the J gene TRBJ2-1; 7 bases fit TRBD1. With V trimmed by 2 bases and J by 7 bases, 14 bases remained unmatched. From germline, CDR1 is LGHNA and CDR2 YNFKEQ. This CDR3 has 17 residues. The DNA for the CDR3 is TGTGCCAGCAGCCAACCTAACCCCGGGACAGACCTTAATGAGCAGTTCTTC. This gives the protein CASSQPNPGTDLNEQFF.

DNA for the CDR3: TGTGCCAGCAGCTACGGCGACAGGGGCGCCTACAATGAGCAGTTCTTC. This encodes CASSYGDRGAYNEQFF. This sequence joins TRBV9 and TRBJ2-1; the match to TRBD1 covers 8 bases. Unmatched junction bases numbered 8, after V lost 4 bases and J lost 2 bases. This CDR3 spans 16 amino acids. From germline, CDR1 is SGDLS and CDR2 YYNGEE.

The chain combines TRBV4-1 with TRBJ1-1, with D possibly being TRBD1 (5 bases). The germline CDR1 and CDR2 sequences are MGHRA and YSYEKL. This CDR3 has 12 residues. V lost 8 bases and J 1 base, leaving 8 bases between the germline ends. The CDR3 reads CASLGGNTEAFF. The CDR3 bases are TGCGCCAGCCTGGGGGGGAACACTGAAGCTTTCTTT.